These 2 T cell receptor beta chains were all obtained from the same sample, sequenced in a study of T-cell reconstitution after alpha-beta-depleted transplantation in children. As it was prepared, the TCRbeta library received unique molecular identifiers. TCRdb re-called the PCR reads with MiXCR, one entry per CDR3 protein. The sample includes about 980,000 distinct CDR3 sequences, under 30% seen only once; the top ten take 28%. The input for sequencing was PBMCs, mostly from graft donor cells, taken 360 days after TCRalphabeta/CD19-depleted stem cell transplant. The receptors stem from a boy younger than two who had a stem cell transplant for SCID, so the T cells may come from the graft donor.

The rearrangement links TRBV15 to TRBJ1-6; the D gene is possibly TRBD1 (5 bases). Germline V CDR1 and CDR2: LNHNV, YYDKDF (reference sequence). The CDR3 is 13 amino acids. V gave up 4 bases and J gave up 7 bases, with 8 bases separating them. The CDR3 nucleotides are TGTGCCACCAGCATCTGGGGCAATTCACCCCTCCACTTT. Translation gives CATSIWGNSPLHF.

The rearrangement joins TRBV4-1 to TRBJ2-1; D is possibly TRBD1 (6 bases). Trimming stripped 1 base from V and 2 bases from J, with 9 bases between. CDR3 size: 15 residues. Per the germline V gene, CDR1 is MGHRA and CDR2 is YSYEKL. CDR3 protein: CASSQVQGPYNEQFF. The CDR3 DNA follows: TGCGCCAGCAGCCAAGTTCAGGGGCCCTACAATGAGCAGTTCTTC.